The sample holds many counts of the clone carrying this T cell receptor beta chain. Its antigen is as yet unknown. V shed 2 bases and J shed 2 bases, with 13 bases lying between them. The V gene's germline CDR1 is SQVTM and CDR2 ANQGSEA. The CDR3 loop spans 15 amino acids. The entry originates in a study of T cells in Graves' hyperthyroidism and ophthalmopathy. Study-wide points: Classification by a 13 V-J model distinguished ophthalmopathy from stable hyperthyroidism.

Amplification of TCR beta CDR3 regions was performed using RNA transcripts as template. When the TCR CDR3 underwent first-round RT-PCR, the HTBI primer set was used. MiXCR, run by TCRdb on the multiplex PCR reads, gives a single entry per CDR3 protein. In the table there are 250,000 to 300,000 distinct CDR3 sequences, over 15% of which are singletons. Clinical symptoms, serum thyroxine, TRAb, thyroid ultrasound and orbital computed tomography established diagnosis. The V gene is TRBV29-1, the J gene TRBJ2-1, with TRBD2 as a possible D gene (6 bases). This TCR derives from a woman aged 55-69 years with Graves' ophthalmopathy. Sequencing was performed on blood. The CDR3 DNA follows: TGCAGCGTTGAACGGCGGGACCGCGCCTACAATGAGCAGTTCTTC. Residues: CSVERRDRAYNEQFF.